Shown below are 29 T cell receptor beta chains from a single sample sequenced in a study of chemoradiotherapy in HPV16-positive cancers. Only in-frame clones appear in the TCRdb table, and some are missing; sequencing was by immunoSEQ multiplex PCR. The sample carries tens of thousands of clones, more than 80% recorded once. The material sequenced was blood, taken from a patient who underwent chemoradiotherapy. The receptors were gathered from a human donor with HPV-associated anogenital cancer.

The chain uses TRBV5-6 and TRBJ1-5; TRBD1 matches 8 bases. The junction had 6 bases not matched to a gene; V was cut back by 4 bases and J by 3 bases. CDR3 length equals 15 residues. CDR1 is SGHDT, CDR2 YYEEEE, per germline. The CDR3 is CASSLGQGTNQPQHF. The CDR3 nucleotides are TGTGCCAGCAGCCTCGGACAGGGTACCAATCAGCCCCAGCATTTT. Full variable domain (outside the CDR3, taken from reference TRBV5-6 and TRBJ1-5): DAGVTQSPTHLIKTRGQQVTLRCSPKSGHDTVSWYQQALGQGPQFIFQYYEEEERQRGNFPDRFSGHQFPNYSSELNVNALLLGDSALYLCASSLGQGTNQPQHFGDGTRLSIL.

The CDR3 sequence is CASSIGGDTIYF. DNA of the CDR3: TGTGCCAGTAGTATAGGAGGAGACACCATATATTTT. The chain employs TRBV19 and TRBJ1-3, with D uncertain. This CDR3 is 12 amino acids long. V was clipped by 1 base and J by 8 bases, with 6 bases between them. Germline V gene data show CDR1 as LNHDA and CDR2 as SQIVND (reference sequence).

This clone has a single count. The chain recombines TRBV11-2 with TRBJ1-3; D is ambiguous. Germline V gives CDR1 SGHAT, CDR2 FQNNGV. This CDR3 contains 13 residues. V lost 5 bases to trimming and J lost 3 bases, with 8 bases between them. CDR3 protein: CASSHPRGNTIYF. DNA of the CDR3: TGTGCCAGCAGCCACCCTCGTGGAAACACCATATATTTT.

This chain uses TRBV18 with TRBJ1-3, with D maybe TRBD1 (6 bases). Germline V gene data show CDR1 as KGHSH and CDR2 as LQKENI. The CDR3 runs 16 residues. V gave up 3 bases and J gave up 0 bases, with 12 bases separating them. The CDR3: CASSPGTPDSGNTIYF. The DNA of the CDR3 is TGTGCCAGCTCACCCGGGACACCCGACTCTGGAAACACCATATATTTT.

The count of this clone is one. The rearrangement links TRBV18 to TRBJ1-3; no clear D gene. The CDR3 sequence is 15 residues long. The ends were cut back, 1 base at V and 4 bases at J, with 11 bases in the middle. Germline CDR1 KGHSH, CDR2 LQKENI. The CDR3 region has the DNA TGTGCCAGCTCACCACAAGTGGGAAACGGAAACACCATATATTTT. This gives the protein CASSPQVGNGNTIYF.

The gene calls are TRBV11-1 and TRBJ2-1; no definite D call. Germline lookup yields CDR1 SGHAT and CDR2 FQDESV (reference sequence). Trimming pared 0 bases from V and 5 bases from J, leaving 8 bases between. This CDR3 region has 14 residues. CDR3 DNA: TGTGCCAGCAGCTTAGCGCTGTCAGACAATGAGCAGTTCTTC. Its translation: CASSLALSDNEQFF.

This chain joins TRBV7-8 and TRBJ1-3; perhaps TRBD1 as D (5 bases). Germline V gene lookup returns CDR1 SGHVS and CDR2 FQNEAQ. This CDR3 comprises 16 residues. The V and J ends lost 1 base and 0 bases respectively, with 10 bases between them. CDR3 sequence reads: CASSLVAGSSGNTIYF. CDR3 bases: TGTGCCAGCAGCTTAGTGGCAGGGAGCTCTGGAAACACCATATATTTT.

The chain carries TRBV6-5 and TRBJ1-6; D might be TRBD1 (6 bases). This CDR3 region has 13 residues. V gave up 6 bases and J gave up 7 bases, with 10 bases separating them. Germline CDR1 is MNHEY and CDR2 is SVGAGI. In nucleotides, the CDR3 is TGTGCCAGCAGCCGGGGGCGGAATTCACCCCTCCACTTT. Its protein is CASSRGRNSPLHF.

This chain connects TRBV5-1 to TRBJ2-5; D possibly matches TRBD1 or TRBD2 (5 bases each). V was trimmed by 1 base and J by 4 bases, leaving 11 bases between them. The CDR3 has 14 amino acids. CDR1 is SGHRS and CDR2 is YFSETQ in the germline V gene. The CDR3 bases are TGCGCCAGCAGCTTGACGAGGGGCACAGAGACCCAGTACTTC. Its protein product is CASSLTRGTETQYF.

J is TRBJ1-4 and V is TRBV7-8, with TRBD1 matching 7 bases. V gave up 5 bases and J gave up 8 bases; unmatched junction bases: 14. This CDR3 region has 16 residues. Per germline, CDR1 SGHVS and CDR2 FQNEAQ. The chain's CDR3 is CASSADRTRSGEKLFF. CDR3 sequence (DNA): TGTGCCAGCAGCGCGGACAGGACTAGGAGCGGGGAAAAACTGTTTTTT.

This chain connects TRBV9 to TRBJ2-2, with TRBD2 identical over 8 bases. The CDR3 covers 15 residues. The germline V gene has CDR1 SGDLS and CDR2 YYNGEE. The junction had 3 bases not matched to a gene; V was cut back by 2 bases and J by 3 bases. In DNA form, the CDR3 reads TGTGCCAGCAGCGTGAGCGGGGGAGACACCGGGGAGCTGTTTTTT. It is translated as CASSVSGGDTGELFF.

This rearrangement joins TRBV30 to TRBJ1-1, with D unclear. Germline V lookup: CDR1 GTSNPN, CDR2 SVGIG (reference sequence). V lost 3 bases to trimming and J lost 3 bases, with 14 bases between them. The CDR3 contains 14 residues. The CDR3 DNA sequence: TGTGCCTGGAGCGACGGAGAGGGAGACACTGAAGCTTTCTTT. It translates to CAWSDGEGDTEAFF.

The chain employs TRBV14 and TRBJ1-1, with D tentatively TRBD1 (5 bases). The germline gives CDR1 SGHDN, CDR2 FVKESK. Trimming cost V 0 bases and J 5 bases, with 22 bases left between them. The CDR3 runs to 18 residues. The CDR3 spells CASSQDAWVVLGGTEAFF. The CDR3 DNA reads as TGTGCCAGCAGCCAAGATGCTTGGGTTGTCCTTGGGGGGACTGAAGCTTTCTTT. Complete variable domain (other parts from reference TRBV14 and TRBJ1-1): EAGVTQFPSHSVIEKGQTVTLRCDPISGHDNLYWYRRVMGKEIKFLLHFVKESKQDESGMPNNRFLAERTGGTYSTLKVQPAELEDSGVYFCASSQDAWVVLGGTEAFFGQGTRLTVV.

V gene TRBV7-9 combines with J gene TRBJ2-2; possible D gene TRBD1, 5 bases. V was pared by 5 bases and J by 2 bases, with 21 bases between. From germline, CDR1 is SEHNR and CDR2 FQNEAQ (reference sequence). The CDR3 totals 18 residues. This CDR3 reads CASSPRGDSISNTGELFF. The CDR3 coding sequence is TGTGCCAGCAGCCCCCGAGGAGACAGCATTTCAAACACCGGGGAGCTGTTTTTT.

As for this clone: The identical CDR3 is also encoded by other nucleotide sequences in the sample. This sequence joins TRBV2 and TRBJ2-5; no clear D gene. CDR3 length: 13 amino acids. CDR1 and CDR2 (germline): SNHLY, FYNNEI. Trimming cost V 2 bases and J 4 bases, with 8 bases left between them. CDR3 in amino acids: CASSELEGETQYF. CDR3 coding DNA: TGTGCCAGCAGTGAATTGGAAGGAGAGACCCAGTACTTC.

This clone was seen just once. The CDR3 DNA sequence: TGCAGCGTAAAGAGGGACAGCCATTACACAGATACGCAGTATTTT. Protein: CSVKRDSHYTDTQYF. This chain links TRBV29-1 with TRBJ2-3, with TRBD1 matching 7 bases. V lost 6 bases to trimming and J lost 2 bases; unmatched junction nucleotides: 11. Germline V lookup: CDR1 SQVTM, CDR2 ANQGSEA. This CDR3 comprises 15 residues.

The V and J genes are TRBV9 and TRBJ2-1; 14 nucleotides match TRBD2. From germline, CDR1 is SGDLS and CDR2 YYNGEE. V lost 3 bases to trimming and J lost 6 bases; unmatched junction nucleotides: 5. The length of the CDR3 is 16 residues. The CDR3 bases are TGTGCCAGCAGCGCGACTAGCGGGGGGGCCGGCAATGAGCAGTTCTTC. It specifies CASSATSGGAGNEQFF.

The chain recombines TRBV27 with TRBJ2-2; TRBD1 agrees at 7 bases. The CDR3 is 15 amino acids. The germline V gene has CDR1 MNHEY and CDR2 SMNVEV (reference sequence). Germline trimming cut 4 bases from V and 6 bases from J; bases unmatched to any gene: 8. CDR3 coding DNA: TGTGCCAGCAGTTCGACAGGGCATATCGCCGGGGAGCTGTTTTTT. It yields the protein CASSSTGHIAGELFF.

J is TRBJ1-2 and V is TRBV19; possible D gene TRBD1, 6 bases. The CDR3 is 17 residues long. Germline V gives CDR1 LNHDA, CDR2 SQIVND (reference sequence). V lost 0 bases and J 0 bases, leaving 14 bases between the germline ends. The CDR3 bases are TGTGCCAGTAGTATAGAGTTTATCGGACAGTCTAACTATGGCTACACCTTC. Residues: CASSIEFIGQSNYGYTF.

The CDR3 region is CASSPGTVLGNEQFF. The CDR3 coding sequence is TGTGCCAGCAGCCCAGGGACAGTCCTGGGGAATGAGCAGTTCTTC. The chain is built from TRBV7-2 and TRBJ2-1, with 7 bases identical to TRBD1. J gave up 7 bases and V 5 bases, and 11 bases lay outside the gene matches. Per the germline V gene, CDR1 is SGHTA and CDR2 is FQGNSA. The CDR3 consists of 15 residues.

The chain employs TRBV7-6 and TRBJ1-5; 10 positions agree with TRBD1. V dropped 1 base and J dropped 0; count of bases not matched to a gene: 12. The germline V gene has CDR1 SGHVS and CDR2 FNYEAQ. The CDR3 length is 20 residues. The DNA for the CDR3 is TGTGCCAGCAGCTTAGTTCTGATGACAAGACAGGGGGCTAGCAATCAGCCCCAGCATTTT. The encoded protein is CASSLVLMTRQGASNQPQHF.

CDR3 loop: CASREDLNTEAFF. The CDR3 DNA sequence: TGTGCCAGCAGAGAAGACCTGAACACTGAAGCTTTCTTT. This chain links TRBV7-9 with TRBJ1-1; no clear D gene. The CDR3 contains 13 residues. Trimming removed 6 bases at V and 0 bases at J, with 8 bases between. Per the germline V gene, CDR1 is SEHNR and CDR2 is FQNEAQ (reference sequence).

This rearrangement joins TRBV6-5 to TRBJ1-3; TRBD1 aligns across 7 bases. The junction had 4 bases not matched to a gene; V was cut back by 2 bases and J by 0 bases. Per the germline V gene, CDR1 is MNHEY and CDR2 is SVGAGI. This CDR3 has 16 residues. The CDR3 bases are TGTGCCAGCAGTTACGGCGGACAGGCCTCTGGAAACACCATATATTTT. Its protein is CASSYGGQASGNTIYF.

The CDR3 protein is CASSLARGTEAFF. CDR3 in DNA: TGTGCCAGCAGCTTAGCCAGGGGCACTGAAGCTTTCTTT. The chain is built from TRBV7-2 and TRBJ1-1; TRBD1 is a possible D gene (6 bases). CDR3 length: 13 amino acids. The V end was cut by 0 bases, the J end by 4 bases, with 6 bases between. Germline V gene sequence: CDR1 SGHTA, CDR2 FQGNSA.

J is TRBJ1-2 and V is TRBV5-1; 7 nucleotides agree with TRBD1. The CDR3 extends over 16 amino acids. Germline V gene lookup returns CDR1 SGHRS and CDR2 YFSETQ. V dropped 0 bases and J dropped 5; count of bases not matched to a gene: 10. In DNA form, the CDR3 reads TGCGCCAGCAGCTTGGCTCCGGGACAGCCGGGATATGGCTACACCTTC. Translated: CASSLAPGQPGYGYTF.

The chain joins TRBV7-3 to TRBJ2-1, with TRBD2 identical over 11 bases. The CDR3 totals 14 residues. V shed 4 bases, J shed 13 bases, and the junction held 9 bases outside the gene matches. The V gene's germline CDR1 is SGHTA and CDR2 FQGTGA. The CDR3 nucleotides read TGTGCCAGCAGCTCCTCTAGCGGGGGGATGCATCAGTTCTTC. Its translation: CASSSSSGGMHQFF. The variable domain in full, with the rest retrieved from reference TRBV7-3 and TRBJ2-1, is GAGVSQTPSNKVTEKGKYVELRCDPISGHTALYWYRQSLGQGPEFLIYFQGTGAADDSGLPNDRFFAVRPEGSVSTLKIQRTERGDSAVYLCASSSSSGGMHQFFGPGTRLTVL.

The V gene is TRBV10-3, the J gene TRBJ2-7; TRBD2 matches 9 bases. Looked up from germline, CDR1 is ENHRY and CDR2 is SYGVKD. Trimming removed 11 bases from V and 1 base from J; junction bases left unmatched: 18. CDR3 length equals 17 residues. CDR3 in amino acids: CALPSKARTSESYEQYV. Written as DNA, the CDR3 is TGTGCCCTCCCCTCTAAGGCCCGGACTAGCGAGTCCTACGAGCAGTACGTC.

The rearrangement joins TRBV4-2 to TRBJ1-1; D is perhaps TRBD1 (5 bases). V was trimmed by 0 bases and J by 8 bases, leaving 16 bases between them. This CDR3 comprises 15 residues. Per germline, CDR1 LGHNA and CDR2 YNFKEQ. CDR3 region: CASSQEGRQGGEAFF. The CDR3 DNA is TGTGCCAGCAGCCAAGAAGGTCGTCAGGGAGGGGAAGCTTTCTTT.

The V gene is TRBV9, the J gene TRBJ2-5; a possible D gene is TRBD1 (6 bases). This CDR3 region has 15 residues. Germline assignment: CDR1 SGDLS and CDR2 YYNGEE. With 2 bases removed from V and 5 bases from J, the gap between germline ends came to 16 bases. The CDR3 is CASSVGPDQGETQYF. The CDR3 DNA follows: TGTGCCAGCAGCGTGGGACCTGACCAGGGGGAGACCCAGTACTTC.